This T cell receptor beta chain was sequenced for a study of T cells in Graves' hyperthyroidism and ophthalmopathy. Amplification yielded TCR beta CDR3 regions, with RNA transcripts as the source. HTBI primers drove first-round RT-PCR of the TCR CDR3. TCRdb used MiXCR to reprocess the multiplex PCR reads, holding one entry per CDR3 protein. Counted here are roughly 420,000 distinct CDR3 sequences, 15% to 17% occurring once; the ten biggest clones make up over 12%. This clonotype has only a few counts. CDR3 length: 15 amino acids. The ends were cut back, 0 bases at V and 8 bases at J, with 14 bases in the middle. Germline V gives CDR1 LGHDT, CDR2 YNNKEL (reference sequence).

The sequence derives from a woman between 18 and 29 years old with Graves' hyperthyroidism. The sample was blood. The genes are TRBV3-1 and TRBJ2-1; the D call may be TRBD1 or TRBD2 (6 bases each). The CDR3 region has the DNA TGTGCCAGCAGCCAAGATCGACAGAGGGGGGATGAGCAGTTCTTC. This encodes CASSQDRQRGDEQFF.